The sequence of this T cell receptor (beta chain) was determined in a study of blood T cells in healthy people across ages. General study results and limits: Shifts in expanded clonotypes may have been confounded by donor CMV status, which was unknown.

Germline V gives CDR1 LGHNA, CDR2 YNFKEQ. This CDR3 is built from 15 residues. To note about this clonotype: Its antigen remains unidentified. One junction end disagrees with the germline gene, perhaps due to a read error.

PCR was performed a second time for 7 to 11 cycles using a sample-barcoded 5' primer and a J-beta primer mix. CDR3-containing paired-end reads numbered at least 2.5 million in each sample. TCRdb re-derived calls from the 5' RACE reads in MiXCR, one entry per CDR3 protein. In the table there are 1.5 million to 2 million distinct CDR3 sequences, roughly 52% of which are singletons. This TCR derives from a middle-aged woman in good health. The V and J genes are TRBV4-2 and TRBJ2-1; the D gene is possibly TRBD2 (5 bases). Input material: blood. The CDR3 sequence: CASSQVREPYNGQFF. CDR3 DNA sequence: TGTGCCAGCAGCCAAGTCCGGGAACCCTACAATGGGCAGTTCTTC.